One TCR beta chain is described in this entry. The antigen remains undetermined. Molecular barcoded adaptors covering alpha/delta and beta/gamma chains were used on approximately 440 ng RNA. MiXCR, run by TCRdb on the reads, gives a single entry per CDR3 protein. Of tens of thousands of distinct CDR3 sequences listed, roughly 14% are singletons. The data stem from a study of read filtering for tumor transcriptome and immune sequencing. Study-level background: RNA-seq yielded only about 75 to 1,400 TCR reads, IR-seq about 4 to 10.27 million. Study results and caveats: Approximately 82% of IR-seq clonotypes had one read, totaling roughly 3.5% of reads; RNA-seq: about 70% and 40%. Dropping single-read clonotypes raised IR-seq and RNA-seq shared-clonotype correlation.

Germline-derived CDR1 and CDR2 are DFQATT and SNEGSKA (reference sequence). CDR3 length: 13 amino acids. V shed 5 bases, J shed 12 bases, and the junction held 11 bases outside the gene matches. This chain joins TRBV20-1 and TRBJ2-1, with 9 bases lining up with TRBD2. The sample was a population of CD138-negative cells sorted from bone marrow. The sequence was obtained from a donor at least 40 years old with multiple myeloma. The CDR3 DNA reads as TGCAGTGCTGATCCTAGCGGGACGGAGGGGCAGTTCTTC. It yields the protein CSADPSGTEGQFF.